The rows below give T cell receptor beta chains drawn from one sample of a study of cytomegalovirus exposure and HLA in healthy donors. Here immunoSEQ multiplex PCR was the method, and the copy in TCRdb shows in-frame clones only, minus some. The table lists 95,000 to 150,000 clones, 65% to 80% of them singletons. Material for sequencing was PBMCs. These receptor sequences come from a man aged 25 to 40 in good health and CMV-seronegative. The CDR3 runs from the conserved cysteine through the conserved F or W. The order of the fields is V gene, J gene, clone size, D gene, CDR3 protein, CDR3 DNA. A D gene is named only where the DNA matches it firmly. Only some rows state a clone size, as once, few, many or a class for expanded clones.

>TRBV27|TRBJ1-1|.|.
CASSAGSNTEAFF
TGTGCCAGCAGTGCCGGGAGCAACACTGAAGCTTTCTTT
>TRBV6-1|TRBJ1-6|.|.
CASSVGVSGNSPLHF
TGTGCCAGCAGTGTTGGAGTGTCTGGGAATTCACCCCTCCACTTT
>TRBV4-3|TRBJ2-7|.|TRBD1
CASSQDGRGPYEQYF
TGCGCCAGCAGCCAAGATGGCAGGGGGCCCTACGAGCAGTACTTC
>TRBV27|TRBJ2-1|once|.
CASSLGGLGRFHEINEQFF
TGTGCCAGCAGTTTAGGCGGGTTGGGTCGATTCCACGAGATCAATGAGCAGTTCTTC
>TRBV27|TRBJ2-7|.|.
CASSFGSDEQYF
TGTGCCAGCAGTTTCGGGTCCGACGAGCAGTACTTC
>TRBV2|TRBJ2-4|.|.
CASSVPDPLQVTLAKNIQYF
TGTGCCAGCAGTGTTCCAGATCCTCTACAGGTTACCCTAGCCAAAAACATTCAGTACTTC
>TRBV6-5|TRBJ1-4|.|.
CASSYLARGNEKLFF
TGTGCCAGCAGTTACTTAGCACGGGGTAATGAAAAACTGTTTTTT
>TRBV9|TRBJ2-1|.|TRBD2
CASSEGLAAISSYNEQFF
TGTGCCAGCAGCGAGGGACTAGCGGCGATTAGCTCCTACAATGAGCAGTTCTTC
>TRBV6-6|TRBJ1-2|.|.
CASSYLGNDGYTF
TGTGCCAGCAGTTACCTAGGTAATGATGGCTACACCTTC
>TRBV5-1|TRBJ1-2|.|TRBD1
CASSLTRDSPRGYTF
TGCGCCAGCAGCCTTACCCGGGACAGCCCGCGTGGCTACACCTTC
>TRBV29-1|TRBJ2-7|.|.
CSAAGTERYYEQYF
TGCAGCGCTGCCGGGACTGAGCGTTACTACGAGCAGTACTTC
>TRBV7-2|TRBJ1-5|.|.
CASSLIKSQPQHF
TGTGCCAGCAGCTTAATCAAGAGTCAGCCCCAGCATTTT
>TRBV4-1|TRBJ2-2|.|TRBD1
CASSQDRQGSDTGELFF
TGCGCCAGCAGCCAAGATAGACAGGGATCGGACACCGGGGAGCTGTTTTTT
>TRBV7-9|TRBJ1-1|.|.
CASSLGQGYTEAFF
TGTGCCAGCAGCTTAGGGCAGGGGTACACTGAAGCTTTCTTT
>TRBV5-6|TRBJ1-3|.|.
CASSLGSGLRSGNTIYF
TGTGCCAGCAGCTTGGGGTCGGGGTTGCGCTCTGGAAACACCATATATTTT
>TRBV19|TRBJ2-1|.|TRBD2
CASSIDLGSSGIYYNEQFF
TGTGCCAGTAGTATAGATCTTGGATCTAGCGGGATTTACTACAATGAGCAGTTCTTC
>TRBV5-1|TRBJ2-5|.|TRBD2
CASSLGGTSGSQETQYF
TGCGCCAGCAGCTTGGGGGGGACTAGCGGTAGCCAAGAGACCCAGTACTTC
>TRBV6-6|TRBJ2-3|.|TRBD1
CASSGPGQGPDTQYF
TGTGCCAGCAGTGGGCCGGGACAGGGCCCAGATACGCAGTATTTT
>TRBV7-2|TRBJ1-1|.|TRBD1
CASSKQGGTEAFF
TGTGCCAGCAGCAAACAGGGGGGCACTGAAGCTTTCTTT
>TRBV21-1|TRBJ2-1|.|.
CASSKESGTLEAGRYNEQFF
TGTGCCAGCAGCAAAGAAAGTGGTACTCTAGAGGCGGGTCGGTACAATGAGCAGTTCTTC
>TRBV9|TRBJ1-1|.|.
CASSSYGGGTEAFF
TGTGCCAGCAGCTCCTACGGGGGGGGGACTGAAGCTTTCTTT
>TRBV19|TRBJ2-1|.|.
CASIPRLGNEQFF
TGTGCCAGTATCCCTAGGCTCGGGAATGAGCAGTTCTTC
>TRBV4-1|TRBJ2-7|once|TRBD2
CASSQALAASSYEQYF
TGCGCCAGCAGCCAGGCACTAGCGGCTAGCTCCTACGAGCAGTACTTC
>TRBV18|TRBJ2-3|.|TRBD1
CASSQGQGGPDTQYF
TGTGCCAGCTCACAGGGACAGGGAGGCCCAGATACGCAGTATTTT
>TRBV5-6|TRBJ1-2|once|.
CASSLASPGYGYTF
TGTGCCAGCAGCTTGGCTTCGCCAGGGTATGGCTACACCTTC
>TRBV28|TRBJ1-1|.|.
CASTRRMNTEAFF
TGTGCCTCCACGAGGCGGATGAACACTGAAGCTTTCTTT
>TRBV10-3|TRBJ1-2|.|.
CAISESQVHGYTF
TGTGCCATCAGTGAGTCGCAGGTCCATGGCTACACCTTC
>TRBV5-1|TRBJ2-3|.|.
CASSLDGGPRTDTQYF
TGCGCCAGCAGCTTGGACGGGGGACCGCGAACAGATACGCAGTATTTT
>TRBV28|TRBJ1-2|.|TRBD1
CASSLLSRDRLRHGYTF
TGTGCCAGCAGTTTATTGTCGCGGGACAGACTCCGTCATGGCTACACCTTC
>TRBV10-1|TRBJ2-5|.|.
CASSESGWETQYF
TGCGCCAGCAGTGAGTCCGGGTGGGAGACCCAGTACTTC
>TRBV9|TRBJ1-3|.|.
CASSGLRGTGNTIYF
TGTGCCAGCAGCGGCCTAAGAGGGACTGGAAACACCATATATTTT
>TRBV7-9|TRBJ1-1|.|TRBD1
CASSPGQGDTEAFF
TGTGCCAGCAGCCCAGGACAGGGTGACACTGAAGCTTTCTTT
>TRBV6-5|TRBJ1-6|.|.
CASRYTGTINSPLHF
TGTGCCAGCAGGTATACCGGGACAATCAATTCACCCCTCCACTTT
>TRBV5-1|TRBJ2-3|.|.
CASSLGGDSTDTQYF
TGCGCCAGCAGCTTGGGGGGGGACTCCACAGATACGCAGTATTTT
>TRBV27|TRBJ2-2|.|TRBD1
CASRDYGTGNTGELFF
TGTGCCAGCAGGGACTACGGGACAGGGAACACCGGGGAGCTGTTTTTT
>TRBV28|TRBJ1-6|.|TRBD1
CASSLRQGFVTYNSPLHF
TGTGCCAGCAGTTTAAGACAGGGTTTCGTGACCTATAATTCACCCCTCCACTTT
>TRBV5-1|TRBJ1-2|few|.
CASSLDTGRYGYTF
TGCGCCAGCAGCTTGGATACAGGGCGCTATGGCTACACCTTC
>TRBV29-1|TRBJ1-3|.|.
CSVRGTSLGGNTIYF
TGCAGCGTTCGTGGGACATCCCTGGGAGGAAACACCATATATTTT
>TRBV6-4|TRBJ2-3|.|TRBD2
CASSAGTSGTDTQYF
TGTGCCAGCAGCGCCGGGACTAGCGGCACAGATACGCAGTATTTT
>TRBV7-9|TRBJ2-2|.|TRBD1
CASSPGTVTGELFF
TGTGCCAGCAGCCCCGGGACAGTCACCGGGGAGCTGTTTTTT
>TRBV7-9|TRBJ1-5|.|TRBD1
CASSAGDRGNQPQHF
TGTGCCAGCAGCGCCGGGGACAGGGGCAATCAGCCCCAGCATTTT